This is a list of T cell receptor beta chains from one sample in a study of radiotherapy plus CTLA-4 blockade in lung cancer. Repertoires were generated with immunoSEQ multiplex PCR, while TCRdb's copy carries only in-frame clones and drops some. Of 40,000 or so clones listed, roughly 65% are singletons. The specimen was peripheral blood, collected from a patient treated with radiotherapy plus ipilimumab. These receptors came from a human donor with non-small cell lung cancer who had a partial response to radiotherapy plus ipilimumab. The CDR3 runs from the conserved cysteine through the conserved F or W. Each record gives: J gene, V gene, clone size, CDR3 protein. Size is stated for part of the rows, as once, few or many counts, or as a class when the clone is expanded.

J gene: TRBJ1-1; V gene: TRBV21-1; clone size: NA; CDR3 protein: CASSKVSPGTEAFF
J gene: TRBJ1-2; V gene: TRBV7-2; clone size: NA; CDR3 protein: CASSLDTGLYGYTF
J gene: TRBJ1-3; V gene: TRBV18; clone size: many; CDR3 protein: CASSREGSGNTIYF
J gene: TRBJ1-2; V gene: TRBV5-4; clone size: NA; CDR3 protein: CASSRDSASGYTF
J gene: TRBJ1-3; V gene: TRBV4-2; clone size: few; CDR3 protein: CASSAGQGSPGNTIYF
J gene: TRBJ1-1; V gene: TRBV27; clone size: NA; CDR3 protein: CASKERGVEAFF
J gene: TRBJ1-3; V gene: TRBV28; clone size: NA; CDR3 protein: CASSLTKSTPIYF
J gene: TRBJ2-1; V gene: TRBV10-2; clone size: NA; CDR3 protein: CASSGTGIYNEQFF
J gene: NA; V gene: TRBV7-2; clone size: NA; CDR3 protein: CASSQSGALSYEQYF
J gene: NA; V gene: TRBV7-8; clone size: NA; CDR3 protein: CASSLAPGYEQYF
J gene: TRBJ2-7; V gene: TRBV18; clone size: NA; CDR3 protein: CASSLDEGLEQYF
J gene: TRBJ2-7; V gene: TRBV2; clone size: NA; CDR3 protein: CASRRDRAGEQYF
J gene: TRBJ1-1; V gene: TRBV27; clone size: NA; CDR3 protein: CASSSPLTGNTEAFF
J gene: TRBJ1-1; V gene: TRBV5-1; clone size: NA; CDR3 protein: CASSLVAGVMNTEAFF
J gene: TRBJ2-3; V gene: TRBV18; clone size: NA; CDR3 protein: CASSPRQGDLDTQYF
J gene: TRBJ1-3; V gene: TRBV4-1; clone size: NA; CDR3 protein: CASSQAGTGASTIYF
J gene: TRBJ1-2; V gene: TRBV30; clone size: few; CDR3 protein: CAWSRTLPNYGYTF
J gene: TRBJ1-1; V gene: TRBV7-9; clone size: NA; CDR3 protein: CASSRTRGDTEAFF
J gene: TRBJ2-7; V gene: TRBV2; clone size: NA; CDR3 protein: CASSEQVGEQYF
J gene: TRBJ2-5; V gene: TRBV7-2; clone size: many; CDR3 protein: CASRSQTSGGRDTQYF
J gene: TRBJ2-7; V gene: TRBV7-2; clone size: few; CDR3 protein: CASSLARGYYEQYF
J gene: TRBJ1-4; V gene: TRBV27; clone size: NA; CDR3 protein: CASSLFGGARTRREKLFF
J gene: TRBJ2-7; V gene: TRBV6-1; clone size: NA; CDR3 protein: CASRTGLLYEQYF
J gene: TRBJ2-5; V gene: TRBV5-1; clone size: NA; CDR3 protein: CASSLGASWQQYF